This T cell receptor (beta chain) comes out of a study of blood T cells in healthy people across ages. PCR was performed a second time for roughly 7 to 11 cycles using a sample-barcoded 5' primer and a J-beta primer mix. TCRdb reprocessed the 5' RACE reads with MiXCR, giving one entry per CDR3 protein. The table lists about 1.6 million distinct CDR3 sequences, roughly 30% of them singletons. The sample comprised blood. This sequence was found in a woman in her twenties or thirties in good health.

Written as DNA, the CDR3 is TGCGCCAGCAGCTTCTATTCTAGCACAGATACGCAGTATTTT. This sequence encodes CASSFYSSTDTQYF. The chain combines TRBV5-1 with TRBJ2-3; D is uncertain. This CDR3 region has 14 residues. Per the germline V gene, CDR1 is SGHRS and CDR2 is YFSETQ. V gave up 2 bases and J gave up 0 bases, with 7 bases separating them. Based on the CDR3 plus reference TRBV5-1 and TRBJ2-3, the full variable domain is KAGVTQTPRYLIKTRGQQVTLSCSPISGHRSVSWYQQTPGQGLQFLFEYFSETQRNKGNFPGRFSGRQFSNSRSEMNVSTLELGDSALYLCASSFYSSTDTQYFGPGTRLTVL.